This TCR beta chain was profiled in a study of regulatory T cells in long-lasting Graves disease. Whole-study findings and limits: The study found TRBV28, TRBJ1-2 and TRBJ2-5 favored in persistent disease. Persistent Graves' patients showed reduced TCR diversity versus newly diagnosed patients.

CDR3 length: 15 residues. V lost 6 bases and J lost 4, with 16 bases in between. Germline V CDR1 and CDR2: MDHEN, SYDVKM. TCR beta libraries were built with iRepertoire HTBI primers and Arm-PCR of CDR3 regions. TCRdb re-called the multiplex PCR reads through MiXCR, storing one row per CDR3 protein. Of approximately 400,000 distinct CDR3 sequences detected, roughly a quarter appear once; the ten largest clones hold about 26%. Documented time point: persistent/refractory GD, antithyroid drugs over 5 years with positive TRAb. Construction of the TCR library relied on RNA isolated from PBMCs. Turning to this clonotype: Its antigen remains unidentified.

The TCR was taken from a female donor with Graves disease. The sample in question was peripheral blood mononuclear cells (PBMCs), obtained when the disease was refractory, from a patient treated with antithyroid drugs. The chain employs TRBV28 and TRBJ1-3; TRBD1 is a possible D gene (6 bases). The CDR3 nucleotides read TGTGCCAGCAGCCGCCGGGGGGGCACGGGAAACACCATATATTTT. Protein sequence: CASSRRGGTGNTIYF.